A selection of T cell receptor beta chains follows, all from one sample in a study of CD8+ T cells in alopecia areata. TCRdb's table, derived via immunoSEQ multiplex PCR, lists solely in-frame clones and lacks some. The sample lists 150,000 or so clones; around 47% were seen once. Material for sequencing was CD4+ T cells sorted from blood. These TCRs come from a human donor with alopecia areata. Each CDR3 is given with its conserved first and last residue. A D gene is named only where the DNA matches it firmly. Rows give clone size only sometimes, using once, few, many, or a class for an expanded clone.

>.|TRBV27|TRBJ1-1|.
CASSPRQLNTEAFF
TGTGCCAGCAGTCCGAGACAGTTGAACACTGAAGCTTTCTTT
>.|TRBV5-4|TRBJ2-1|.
CASSFGTLNEQFF
TGTGCCAGCAGCTTTGGGACACTCAATGAGCAGTTCTTC
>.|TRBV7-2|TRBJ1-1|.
CASSFSENTEAFF
TGTGCCAGCAGCTTCTCAGAGAACACTGAAGCTTTCTTT
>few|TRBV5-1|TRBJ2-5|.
CASKREGPWETQYF
TGCGCCAGCAAGAGGGAAGGCCCATGGGAGACCCAGTACTTC
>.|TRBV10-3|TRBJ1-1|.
CAITAGLMNTEAFF
TGTGCCATCACGGCGGGGCTCATGAACACTGAAGCTTTCTTT
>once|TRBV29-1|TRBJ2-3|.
CSVVGRSTDTQYF
TGCAGCGTTGTCGGGAGAAGCACAGATACGCAGTATTTT
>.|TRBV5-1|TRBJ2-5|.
CASSLAGYATETQYF
TGCGCCAGCAGCTTGGCAGGGTATGCGACAGAGACCCAGTACTTC
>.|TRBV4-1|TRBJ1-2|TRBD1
CASSQDHNRGNYYGYTF
TGCGCCAGCAGCCAAGACCACAACAGGGGGAATTACTATGGCTACACCTTC
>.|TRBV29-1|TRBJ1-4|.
CSVESRKNEKLFF
TGCAGCGTTGAATCCAGGAAGAATGAAAAACTGTTTTTT
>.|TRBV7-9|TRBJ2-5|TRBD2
CASSPGLAGEETQYF
TGTGCCAGCAGCCCAGGACTAGCGGGAGAAGAGACCCAGTACTTC
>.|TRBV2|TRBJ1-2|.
CASSRDRYSYGYTF
TGTGCCAGCAGCCGGGACCGGTATTCCTATGGCTACACCTTC
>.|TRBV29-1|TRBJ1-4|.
CSVGFDTGVEKLFF
TGCAGCGTCGGTTTTGATACGGGGGTTGAAAAACTGTTTTTT
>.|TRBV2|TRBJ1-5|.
CASSDVSRNQPQHF
TGTGCCAGCAGTGATGTGTCGCGCAATCAGCCCCAGCATTTT
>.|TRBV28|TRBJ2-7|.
CASSTWTGESSYEQYF
TGTGCCAGCAGTACCTGGACCGGCGAGAGCTCCTACGAGCAGTACTTC
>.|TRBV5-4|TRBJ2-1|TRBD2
CASSLASGEQFF
TGTGCCAGCAGCTTGGCTAGCGGTGAGCAGTTCTTC
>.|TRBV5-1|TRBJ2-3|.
CASSGGPSTDTQYF
TGCGCCAGCAGCGGCGGCCCTAGCACAGATACGCAGTATTTT
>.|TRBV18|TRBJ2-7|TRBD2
CASSQTETSTEQYF
TGTGCCAGCTCACAAACCGAGACTAGCACGGAGCAGTACTTC
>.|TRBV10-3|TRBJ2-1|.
CATGGQSSYNEQFF
TGTGCCACGGGGGGACAGAGCTCCTACAATGAGCAGTTCTTC
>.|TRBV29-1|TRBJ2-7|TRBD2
CSVPGTSGYEQYF
TGCAGCGTCCCCGGGACTAGCGGATACGAGCAGTACTTC
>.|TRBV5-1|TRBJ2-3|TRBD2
CASSSSGIRTDTQYF
TGCGCCAGCAGCTCGAGCGGGATCCGCACAGATACGCAGTATTTT
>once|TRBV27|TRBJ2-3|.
CASRFYSVDTQYF
TGTGCCAGCAGATTCTATTCCGTGGATACGCAGTATTTT
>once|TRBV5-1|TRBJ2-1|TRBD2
CASSSATSGTYNEQFF
TGCGCCAGCAGCTCCGCGACTAGCGGAACCTACAATGAGCAGTTCTTC
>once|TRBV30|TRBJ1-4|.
CAWSPPGRKLFF
TGTGCCTGGAGTCCACCGGGCCGAAAACTGTTTTTT
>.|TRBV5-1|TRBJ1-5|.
CASAWGEDQPQHF
TGCGCCAGCGCCTGGGGGGAAGATCAGCCCCAGCATTTT
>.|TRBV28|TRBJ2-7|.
CASSLQGAYEQYF
TGTGCCAGCAGTTTACAGGGAGCCTACGAGCAGTACTTC
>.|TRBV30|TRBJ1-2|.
CAWGRSYGYTF
TGTGCCTGGGGCAGGTCCTATGGCTACACCTTC
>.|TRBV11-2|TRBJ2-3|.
CASSASGTPRDTQYF
TGTGCCAGCAGCGCCTCCGGGACCCCGAGAGATACGCAGTATTTT